The rows below give T cell receptor beta chains drawn from one sample of a study of cytomegalovirus exposure and HLA in healthy donors. Libraries were prepared by immunoSEQ multiplex PCR; TCRdb keeps only in-frame clonotypes and omits some of them. Here the sample spans 160,000 or so clones, 65% to 85% being singletons. Sequenced: PBMCs. These receptors all stem from a middle-aged woman in good health and CMV-seropositive. Both conserved end residues are part of each CDR3.

j_gene: TRBJ1-3; v_gene: TRBV10-2; CDR3aa: CASSESVSSGNTIYF
j_gene: TRBJ1-5; v_gene: TRBV15; CDR3aa: CATSGEQGSNQPQHF
j_gene: TRBJ1-2; v_gene: TRBV30; CDR3aa: CAWSVDQGLYTF
j_gene: TRBJ1-2; v_gene: TRBV5-4; CDR3aa: CASGETGVDGGYTF
j_gene: TRBJ1-6; v_gene: TRBV10-3; CDR3aa: CAISAEEVANSPLHF
j_gene: TRBJ2-5; v_gene: TRBV9; CDR3aa: CASSVETSGGETQYF
j_gene: TRBJ2-3; v_gene: TRBV11-2; CDR3aa: CASSPSGGPTDTQYF
j_gene: TRBJ2-5; v_gene: TRBV30; CDR3aa: CAWRLAYQETQYF
j_gene: TRBJ2-2; v_gene: TRBV27; CDR3aa: CASSFTKPSVGELFF
j_gene: TRBJ1-5; v_gene: TRBV7-2; CDR3aa: CASSLNRGEPQHF
j_gene: TRBJ2-3; v_gene: TRBV14; CDR3aa: CASSPPLAGVQDTQYF
j_gene: TRBJ1-2; v_gene: TRBV30; CDR3aa: CAWTSGGDSGYTF
j_gene: TRBJ2-5; v_gene: TRBV5-1; CDR3aa: CASSLVGGGVQETQYF
j_gene: TRBJ2-1; v_gene: TRBV11-3; CDR3aa: CASSLQPGLANYNEQFF
j_gene: TRBJ1-2; v_gene: TRBV19; CDR3aa: CASTKQGFGYTF
j_gene: TRBJ2-7; v_gene: TRBV9; CDR3aa: CASSVTSGGYSSYEQYF
j_gene: TRBJ2-5; v_gene: TRBV2; CDR3aa: CASSESRANQETQYF
j_gene: TRBJ2-5; v_gene: TRBV10-3; CDR3aa: CAISESETGGVETQYF
j_gene: TRBJ1-5; v_gene: TRBV7-2; CDR3aa: CASSSTGDHQPQHF
j_gene: TRBJ1-2; v_gene: TRBV18; CDR3aa: CASSAGQAAYGYTF